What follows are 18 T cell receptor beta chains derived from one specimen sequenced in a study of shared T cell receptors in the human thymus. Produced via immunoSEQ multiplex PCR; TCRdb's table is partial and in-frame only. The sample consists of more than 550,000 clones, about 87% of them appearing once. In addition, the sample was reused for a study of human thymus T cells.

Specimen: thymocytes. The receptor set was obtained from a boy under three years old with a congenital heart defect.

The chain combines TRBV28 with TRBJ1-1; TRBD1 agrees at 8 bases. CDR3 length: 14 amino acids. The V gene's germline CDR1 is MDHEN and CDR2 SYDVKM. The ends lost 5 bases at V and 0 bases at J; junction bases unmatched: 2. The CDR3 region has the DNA TGTGCCAGCAGTCGACAGGGGTTGAACACTGAAGCTTTCTTT. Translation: CASSRQGLNTEAFF. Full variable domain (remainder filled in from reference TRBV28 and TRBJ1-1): DVKVTQSSRYLVKRTGEKVFLECVQDMDHENMFWYRQDPGLGLRLIYFSYDVKMKEKGDIPEGYSVSREKKERFSLILESASTNQTSMYLCASSRQGLNTEAFFGQGTRLTVV.

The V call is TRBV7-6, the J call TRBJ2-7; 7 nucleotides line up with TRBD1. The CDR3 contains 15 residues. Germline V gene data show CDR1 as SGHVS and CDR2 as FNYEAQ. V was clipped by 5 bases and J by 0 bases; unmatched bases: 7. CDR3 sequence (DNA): TGTGCCAGCAGCCACCCCGGGACAGCCTCCTACGAGCAGTACTTC. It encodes CASSHPGTASYEQYF.

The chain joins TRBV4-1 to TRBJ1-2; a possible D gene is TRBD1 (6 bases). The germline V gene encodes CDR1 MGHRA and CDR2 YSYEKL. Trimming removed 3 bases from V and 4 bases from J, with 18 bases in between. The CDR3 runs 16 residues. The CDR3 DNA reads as TGCGCCAGCAGCCACTCACAGGGAATGTTCTTCTATGGCTACACCTTC. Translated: CASSHSQGMFFYGYTF.

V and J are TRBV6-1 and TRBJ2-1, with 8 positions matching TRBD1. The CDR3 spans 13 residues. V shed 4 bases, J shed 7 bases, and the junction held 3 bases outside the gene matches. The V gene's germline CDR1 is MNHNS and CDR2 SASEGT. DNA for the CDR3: TGTGCCAGCAGTGTGGACAGGGCAAATGAGCAGTTCTTC. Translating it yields CASSVDRANEQFF.

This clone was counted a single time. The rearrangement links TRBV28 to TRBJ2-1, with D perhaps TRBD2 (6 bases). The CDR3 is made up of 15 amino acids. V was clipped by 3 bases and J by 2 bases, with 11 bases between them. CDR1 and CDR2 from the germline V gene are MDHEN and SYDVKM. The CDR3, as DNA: TGTGCCAGCAGTTTTCCGGGAGTCCCCTACAATGAGCAGTTCTTC. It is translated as CASSFPGVPYNEQFF.

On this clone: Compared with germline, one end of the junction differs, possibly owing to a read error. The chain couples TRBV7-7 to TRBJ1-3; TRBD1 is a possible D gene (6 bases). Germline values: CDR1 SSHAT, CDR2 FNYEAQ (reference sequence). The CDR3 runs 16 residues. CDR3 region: CASSYSGHSSGNTIYF. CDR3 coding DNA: TGTGCTAGCAGTTACTCGGGACACAGCTCTGGAAACACCATATATTTT.

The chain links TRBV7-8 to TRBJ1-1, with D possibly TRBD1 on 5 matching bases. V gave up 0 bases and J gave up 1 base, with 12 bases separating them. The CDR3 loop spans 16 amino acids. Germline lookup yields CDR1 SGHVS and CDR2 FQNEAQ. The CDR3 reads CASSLALGRTNTEAFF. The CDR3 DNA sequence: TGTGCCAGCAGCTTAGCGCTGGGGCGGACGAACACTGAAGCTTTCTTT.

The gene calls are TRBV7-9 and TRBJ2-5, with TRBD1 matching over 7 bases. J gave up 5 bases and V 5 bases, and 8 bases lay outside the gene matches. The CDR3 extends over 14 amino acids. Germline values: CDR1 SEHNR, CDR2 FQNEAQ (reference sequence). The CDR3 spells CASSPHRGWETQYF. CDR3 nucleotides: TGTGCCAGCAGCCCCCACAGGGGATGGGAGACCCAGTACTTC.

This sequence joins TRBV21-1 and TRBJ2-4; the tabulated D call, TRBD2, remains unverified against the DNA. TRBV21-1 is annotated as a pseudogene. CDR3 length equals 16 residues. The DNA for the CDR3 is TGTGCCAGCAGCAAAGCGCTTTGGGGGGGGGAAAACATTCAGTACTTC. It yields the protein CASSKALWGGENIQYF.

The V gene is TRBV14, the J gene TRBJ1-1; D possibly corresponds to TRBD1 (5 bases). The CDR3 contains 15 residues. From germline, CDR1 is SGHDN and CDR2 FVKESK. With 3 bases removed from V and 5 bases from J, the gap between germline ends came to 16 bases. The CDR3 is CASSHPHAGGTEAFF. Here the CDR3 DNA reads TGTGCCAGCAGCCACCCGCACGCCGGGGGGACTGAAGCTTTCTTT.

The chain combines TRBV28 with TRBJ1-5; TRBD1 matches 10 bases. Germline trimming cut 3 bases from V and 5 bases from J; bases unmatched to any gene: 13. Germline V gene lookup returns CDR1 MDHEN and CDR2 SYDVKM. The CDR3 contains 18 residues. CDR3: CASSFRGTGDPRDQPQHF. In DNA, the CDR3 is TGTGCCAGCAGTTTCAGGGGGACAGGGGATCCACGGGATCAGCCCCAGCATTTT.

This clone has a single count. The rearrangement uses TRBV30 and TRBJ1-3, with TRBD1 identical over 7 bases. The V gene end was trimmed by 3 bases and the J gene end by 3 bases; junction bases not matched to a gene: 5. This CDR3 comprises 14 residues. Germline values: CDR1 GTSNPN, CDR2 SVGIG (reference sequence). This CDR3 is CAWSEDRVGNTIYF. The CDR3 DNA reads TGTGCCTGGAGCGAAGACAGGGTTGGAAACACCATATATTTT.

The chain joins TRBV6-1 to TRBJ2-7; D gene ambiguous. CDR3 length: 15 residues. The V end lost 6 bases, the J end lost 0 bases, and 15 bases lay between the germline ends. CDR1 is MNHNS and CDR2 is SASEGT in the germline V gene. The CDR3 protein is CASSNRVRASYEQYF. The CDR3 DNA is TGTGCCAGCAGCAACCGGGTCCGCGCCTCCTACGAGCAGTACTTC.

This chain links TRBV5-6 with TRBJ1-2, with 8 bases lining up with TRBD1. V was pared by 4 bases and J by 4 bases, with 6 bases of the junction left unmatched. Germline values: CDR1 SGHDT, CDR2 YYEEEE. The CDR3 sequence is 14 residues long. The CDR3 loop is CASSPRGRGYGYTF. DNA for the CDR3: TGTGCCAGCAGCCCCAGGGGGCGGGGCTATGGCTACACCTTC.

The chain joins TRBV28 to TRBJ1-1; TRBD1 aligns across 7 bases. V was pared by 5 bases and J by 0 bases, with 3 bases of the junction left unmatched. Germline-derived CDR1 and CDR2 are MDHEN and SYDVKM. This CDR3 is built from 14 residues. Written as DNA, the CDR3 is TGTGCCAGCAGTATGACAGGGATGAACACTGAAGCTTTCTTT. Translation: CASSMTGMNTEAFF.

CDR3 in amino acids: CASSLVTEAFF. As DNA, the CDR3 is TGTGCCAGCAGCCTTGTGACTGAAGCTTTCTTT. V gene TRBV7-9 combines with J gene TRBJ1-1; D unclear. CDR1 is SEHNR and CDR2 is FQNEAQ in the germline V gene (reference sequence). The V gene lost 5 bases and the J gene lost 5 bases, with 6 bases spanning the gap. The CDR3 is made up of 11 amino acids.

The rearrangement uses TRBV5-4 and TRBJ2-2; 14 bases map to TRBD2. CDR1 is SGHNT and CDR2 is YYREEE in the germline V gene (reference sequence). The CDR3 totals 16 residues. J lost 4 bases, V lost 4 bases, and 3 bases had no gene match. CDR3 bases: TGTGCCAGCAGCCCGGGACTAGCGGGGGTCACCGGGGAGCTGTTTTTT. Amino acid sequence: CASSPGLAGVTGELFF.

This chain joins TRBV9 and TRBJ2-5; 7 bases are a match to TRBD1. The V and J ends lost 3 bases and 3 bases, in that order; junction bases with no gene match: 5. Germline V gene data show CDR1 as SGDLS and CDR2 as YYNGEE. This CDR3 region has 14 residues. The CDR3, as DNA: TGTGCCAGCAGCGCTGGGGACAGCAAAGAGACCCAGTACTTC. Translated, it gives CASSAGDSKETQYF.